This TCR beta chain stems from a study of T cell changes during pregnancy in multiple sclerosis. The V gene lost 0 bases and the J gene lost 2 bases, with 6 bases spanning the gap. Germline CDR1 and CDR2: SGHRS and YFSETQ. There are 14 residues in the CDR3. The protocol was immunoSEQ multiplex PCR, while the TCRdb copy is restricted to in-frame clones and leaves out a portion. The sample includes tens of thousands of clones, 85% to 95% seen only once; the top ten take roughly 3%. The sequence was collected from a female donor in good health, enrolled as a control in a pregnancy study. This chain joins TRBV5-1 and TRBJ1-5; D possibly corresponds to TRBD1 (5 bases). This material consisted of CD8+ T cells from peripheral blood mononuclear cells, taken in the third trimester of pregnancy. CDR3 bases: TGCGCCAGCAGCTTGGGGGGGGGCAATCAGCCCCAGCATTTT. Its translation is CASSLGGGNQPQHF.